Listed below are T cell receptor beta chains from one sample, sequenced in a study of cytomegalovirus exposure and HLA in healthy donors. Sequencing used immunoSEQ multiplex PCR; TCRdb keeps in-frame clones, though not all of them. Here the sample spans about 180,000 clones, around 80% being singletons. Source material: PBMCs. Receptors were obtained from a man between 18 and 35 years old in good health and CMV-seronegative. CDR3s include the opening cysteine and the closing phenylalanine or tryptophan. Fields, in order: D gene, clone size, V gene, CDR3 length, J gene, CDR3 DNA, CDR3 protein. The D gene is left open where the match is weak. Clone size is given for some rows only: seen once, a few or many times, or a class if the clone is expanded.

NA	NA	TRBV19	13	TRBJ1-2	TGTGCCAGTAGTATTCTCGACAGCAATGGCTACACCTTC	CASSILDSNGYTF
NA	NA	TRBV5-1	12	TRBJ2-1	TGCGCCAGCAGCTTGCTCGGGGATGAGCAGTTCTTC	CASSLLGDEQFF
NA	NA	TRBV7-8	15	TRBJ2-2	TGTGCCAGCAGCTTGACTCGCGGGAACACCGGGGAGCTGTTTTTT	CASSLTRGNTGELFF
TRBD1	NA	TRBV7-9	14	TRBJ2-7	TGTGCCAGCAGACCAGGGACAGGGGCCTACGAGCAGTACTTC	CASRPGTGAYEQYF
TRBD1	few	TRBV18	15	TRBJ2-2	TGTGCCAGCTCACCAAGGGACAGCAGCACCGGGGAGCTGTTTTTT	CASSPRDSSTGELFF
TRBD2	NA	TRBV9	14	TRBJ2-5	TGTGCCAGCAGCGTCCGGGACTACACAGAGACCCAGTACTTC	CASSVRDYTETQYF
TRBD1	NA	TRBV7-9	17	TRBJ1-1	TGTTCCAGCAGCTTAGTGGGGACAGGTCGTATGAACACTGAAGCTTTCTTT	CSSSLVGTGRMNTEAFF
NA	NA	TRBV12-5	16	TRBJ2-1	TGTGCTAGTGGTTTGCCCAAGTCCCGAGTCAACAATGAGCAGTTCTTC	CASGLPKSRVNNEQFF
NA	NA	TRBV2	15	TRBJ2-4	TGTGCCAGCACTCAGCAGGGGCTAGCCAAAAACATTCAGTACTTC	CASTQQGLAKNIQYF
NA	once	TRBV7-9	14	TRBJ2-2	TGTGCCAGCAGGCGTTCTAGCGATACCGGGGAGCTGTTTTTT	CASRRSSDTGELFF
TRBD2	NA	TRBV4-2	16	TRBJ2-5	TGTGCCAGCAGCCTATTGGGGACTAGGGAATTCGTCTCCCAGTACTTC	CASSLLGTREFVSQYF
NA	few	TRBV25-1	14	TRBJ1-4	TGTGCCAGCAGCGCCGTGGGGTCGGGAGGAAAACTGTTTTTT	CASSAVGSGGKLFF
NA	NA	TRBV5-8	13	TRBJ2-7	TGTGCCAGCAGAAGAACCGCCCCTCTTAGCCCGTACTTC	CASRRTAPLSPYF
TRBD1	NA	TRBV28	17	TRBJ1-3	TGTGCCAGCAGTTTTTGGGAAGGACAGGGTTCTGGAAACACCATATATTTT	CASSFWEGQGSGNTIYF
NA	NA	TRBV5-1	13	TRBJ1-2	TGCGCCAGCAGCTTGGGACTGACCTATGGCTACACCTTC	CASSLGLTYGYTF
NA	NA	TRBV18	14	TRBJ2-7	TGTGCCAGCTCACCAGGGACACCGGCCTACGAGCAGTACTTC	CASSPGTPAYEQYF
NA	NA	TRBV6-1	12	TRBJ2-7	TGTGCCAGCAGGAAGGGGGGGGGCGAGCAGTACTTC	CASRKGGGEQYF
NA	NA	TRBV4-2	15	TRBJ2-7	TGTGCCAGCAGCCAAGATATGGCAGGGGCGTACGAGCAGTACTTC	CASSQDMAGAYEQYF
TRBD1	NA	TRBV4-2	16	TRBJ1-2	TGTGCCAGCAGCCAACAACACCGGACAGGGGGCTATGGCTACACCTTC	CASSQQHRTGGYGYTF
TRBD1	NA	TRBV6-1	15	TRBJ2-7	TGTGCCAGCAGGACAGGACAGGGGGCTTCCCGAGAGCAGTACTTC	CASRTGQGASREQYF
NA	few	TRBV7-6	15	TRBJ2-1	TGTGCCAGCAGCCCCATACTTGGGCCCTACAATGAGCAGTTCTTC	CASSPILGPYNEQFF
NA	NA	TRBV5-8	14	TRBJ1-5	TGTGCCAGCAGCTTAAGTTACACCCATCAGCCCCAGCATTTT	CASSLSYTHQPQHF
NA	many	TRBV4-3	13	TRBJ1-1	TGCGCCAGCAGCCGACAGGCGGGTACTGAAGCTTTCTTT	CASSRQAGTEAFF
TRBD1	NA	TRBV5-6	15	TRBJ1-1	TGTGCCAGCAGCTCCAGGGGGCGGAAGAACACTGAAGCTTTCTTT	CASSSRGRKNTEAFF
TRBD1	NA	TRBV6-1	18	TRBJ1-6	TGTGCCAGCAGTGGCCAAATGGGGACAGTCTCCTATAATTCACCCCTCCACTTT	CASSGQMGTVSYNSPLHF
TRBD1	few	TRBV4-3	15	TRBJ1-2	TGCGCCAGCAGCCAAGTCTCAGGGGGAGAAAGGGGCTACACCTTC	CASSQVSGGERGYTF
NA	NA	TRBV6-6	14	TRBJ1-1	TGTGCCAGCAGTTACTCAACAGCTCTCACTGAAGCTTTCTTT	CASSYSTALTEAFF
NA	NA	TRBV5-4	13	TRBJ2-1	TGTGCCAGCAGCTTACCCGGTTACAATGAGCAGTTCTTC	CASSLPGYNEQFF
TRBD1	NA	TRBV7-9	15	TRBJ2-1	TGTGCCAGCAGCCCTCGGGGACAGATTAACAATGAGCAGTTCTTC	CASSPRGQINNEQFF
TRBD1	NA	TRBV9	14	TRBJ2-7	TGTGCCAGCAGCCGGGACAGGGGATTCTACGAGCAGTACTTC	CASSRDRGFYEQYF
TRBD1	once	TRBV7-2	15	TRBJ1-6	TGTGCCAGCAGCTTAGGACAGGGTGGTTATTCACCCCTCCACTTT	CASSLGQGGYSPLHF
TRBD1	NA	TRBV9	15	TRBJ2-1	TGTGCCAGCAGCTCCTCCGGGACAGAAAACAATGAGCAGTTCTTC	CASSSSGTENNEQFF
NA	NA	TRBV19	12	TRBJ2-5	TGTGCCAGTAGTACCCCCCCTGGGCACCAGTACTTC	CASSTPPGHQYF
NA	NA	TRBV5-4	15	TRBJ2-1	TGTGCCAGCAGTCGAACGGGGGGCCGCTACAATGAGCAGTTCTTC	CASSRTGGRYNEQFF
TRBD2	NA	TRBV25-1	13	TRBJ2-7	TGTGCCAGCAGTGGGCGACTAGCGTACGAGCAGTACTTC	CASSGRLAYEQYF
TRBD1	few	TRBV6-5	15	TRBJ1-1	TGTGCCAGCAGTTACACGGACAGGGTAAGGACTGAAGCTTTCTTT	CASSYTDRVRTEAFF
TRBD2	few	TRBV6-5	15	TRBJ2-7	TGTGCCAGCAGTTATGGGACTAGCGGCGTAGGCGAGCAGTACTTC	CASSYGTSGVGEQYF
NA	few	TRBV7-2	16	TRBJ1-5	TGTGCCAGCAGCTTAGTCAACAGTGCGAGCAATCAGCCCCAGCATTTT	CASSLVNSASNQPQHF
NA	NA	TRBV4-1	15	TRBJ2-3	TGCGCCAGCAGCCAGGATATACTAGCTCCAGATACGCAGTATTTT	CASSQDILAPDTQYF
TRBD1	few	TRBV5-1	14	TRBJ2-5	TGCGCCAGCAGCCCCGGGACAGGCAAAGAGACCCAGTACTTC	CASSPGTGKETQYF
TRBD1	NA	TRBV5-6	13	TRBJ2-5	TGTGCCAGCAGCCCGGACAGGGTAGAGACCCAGTACTTC	CASSPDRVETQYF
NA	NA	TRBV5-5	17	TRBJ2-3	TGTGCCAGCAGCCTACGACAGGTCCTTAGGGTGGCAGATACGCAGTATTTT	CASSLRQVLRVADTQYF
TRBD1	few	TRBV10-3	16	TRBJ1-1	TGTGCCATCAGTGAGTCGAATACAGGGGGCAAGACTGAAGCTTTCTTT	CAISESNTGGKTEAFF